This passage covers 9 T cell receptor beta chains from one sample sequenced in a study of T cells after yellow fever vaccination. TCRdb re-called the 5' RACE reads through MiXCR, storing one row per CDR3 protein. The data hold hundreds of thousands of distinct CDR3 sequences, with approximately 5.2% observed a single time. The specimen was CD4+ T cells sorted from PBMCs, collected on the day of the yellow fever booster vaccination. All receptors come from a man between 18 and 35 years old who received the YFV17D yellow fever vaccine.

The sample holds many counts of this clonotype. The chain joins TRBV6-2 or TRBV6-3 to TRBJ2-7; D possibly matches TRBD1 or TRBD2 (5 bases each). V shed 7 bases and J shed 5 bases, with 18 bases lying between them. Germline V lookup: CDR1 MNHEY, CDR2 SVGEGT. This CDR3 comprises 14 residues. Here the CDR3 reads CASTPLRDVHEQYF. CDR3 DNA sequence: TGTGCCAGCACCCCGCTCCGGGACGTCCACGAGCAGTACTTC.

V usage is TRBV4-3 and J usage is TRBJ2-7; weak D call: TRBD1 (6 bases). The germline V gene encodes CDR1 LGHNA and CDR2 YSLEER. Trimming removed 3 bases from V and 6 bases from J, with 12 bases in between. This CDR3 has 13 residues. The CDR3 loop reads CASSQDSWGEQYF. CDR3 in DNA: TGCGCCAGCAGCCAGGACAGTTGGGGCGAGCAGTACTTC.

V gene TRBV2 combines with J gene TRBJ2-4; TRBD2 matches 8 bases. Germline V gene lookup returns CDR1 SNHLY and CDR2 FYNNEI. The CDR3 is 14 amino acids. Trimming cost V 4 bases and J 6 bases; bases outside gene matches: 5. The CDR3, as DNA: TGTGCCAGCAGTGGAGAGGCGGGGGGAAACATTCAGTACTTC. It encodes CASSGEAGGNIQYF.

This clonotype has only a few counts. The rearrangement uses TRBV7-9 and TRBJ1-1; possibly TRBD1 for D (5 bases). Trimming removed 7 bases from V and 3 bases from J, with 21 bases in between. The CDR3 runs to 16 residues. Germline V lookup: CDR1 SEHNR, CDR2 FQNEAQ (reference sequence). This CDR3 reads CASNLRSLLRDTEAFF. The CDR3 coding sequence is TGTGCCAGCAACCTACGTTCACTTCTCAGGGACACTGAAGCTTTCTTT.

This chain links TRBV11-2 with TRBJ1-1; 11 positions agree with TRBD1. This CDR3 has 15 residues. CDR1 is SGHAT, CDR2 FQNNGV, per germline. The junction had 12 bases not matched to a gene; V was cut back by 4 bases and J by 11 bases. CDR3: CASSSDGRTGGLAFF. The CDR3 DNA sequence: TGTGCCAGCAGCTCTGACGGTCGGACAGGGGGCCTGGCTTTCTTT.

This clonotype was seen at least ten times. This chain connects TRBV15 to TRBJ1-5; D is uncertain. Germline V gene sequence: CDR1 LNHNV, CDR2 YYDKDF (reference sequence). Trimming cost V 1 base and J 5 bases, with 3 bases left between them. The length of the CDR3 is 12 residues. The CDR3 DNA is TGTGCCACCAGCAGAGCAGATCAGCCCCAGCATTTT. This sequence encodes CATSRADQPQHF.

V and J are TRBV6-5 and TRBJ1-1, with a tentative D call TRBD1 (5 bases). The CDR3 consists of 14 residues. Per the germline V gene, CDR1 is MNHEY and CDR2 is SVGAGI. V lost 7 bases and J lost 1, with 13 bases in between. Here the CDR3 DNA reads TGTGCCAGCAACACCGGGGGGTCGAACACTGAAGCTTTCTTT. This codes for CASNTGGSNTEAFF.

This clonotype was observed a handful of times. The chain employs TRBV12-2 and TRBJ1-6; the listed D gene, TRBD1, was not tested against the DNA. TRBV12-2 is given as a pseudogene. CDR3 length: 16 residues. CDR3 nucleotides: TGTGCAAGTCGCTTAGTGGGTCTGCGGACAGGGATTACCCTCCACTTT. Its translation: CASRLVGLRTGITLHF.

This clonotype was seen more than once but under ten times. This rearrangement joins TRBV21-1 to TRBJ1-6; the DNA was not used to check the table's D call, TRBD1. TRBV21-1 is flagged as a pseudogene. This CDR3 spans 12 amino acids. The CDR3 spells CARAGSNSPLHF. Here the CDR3 DNA reads TGTGCCAGGGCAGGGAGTAATTCACCCCTCCACTTT.